Listed here are 9 T cell receptor beta chains from one sample, sequenced in a study of memory CD8 T cells in hepatitis C reinfection. TCRdb's copy holds only in-frame clones and misses some; the assay was immunoSEQ multiplex PCR. The sample contains about 43,000 clones, roughly nine tenths of which appear only once. Sample time point: late/post reinfection, 12 to 24 weeks after detection. Sorted cells were sequenced directly ex vivo without any in vitro expansion. Material for sequencing was naive CD8+ T cells sorted from blood. The receptors were gathered from a man younger than 35 with hepatitis C virus infection.

This chain connects TRBV29-1 to TRBJ2-7; 8 bases agree with TRBD1. CDR1 is SQVTM, CDR2 ANQGSEA, per germline. CDR3 size: 13 residues. J gave up 0 bases and V 7 bases, and 5 bases lay outside the gene matches. As DNA, the CDR3 is TGCAGCGCCAGCGGACAGGGCTCCTACGAGCAGTACTTC. Protein: CSASGQGSYEQYF.

This chain links TRBV19 with TRBJ1-1; D unresolved. The V end was cut by 2 bases, the J end by 4 bases, with 14 bases between. Germline CDR1 reads LNHDA; CDR2 reads SQIVND (reference sequence). The CDR3 totals 15 residues. The CDR3 DNA follows: TGTGCCAGTAGTATATCGGCGGGGTCTTTCACTGAAGCTTTCTTT. The encoded protein is CASSISAGSFTEAFF.

The chain has TRBV7-6 and TRBJ2-7; no firm D call. V was trimmed by 5 bases and J by 3 bases, leaving 14 bases between them. Looked up from germline, CDR1 is SGHVS and CDR2 is FNYEAQ. The CDR3 has 14 residues. CDR3 nucleotide sequence: TGTGCCAGCAGCCCAACGGAGACCTACTACGAGCAGTACTTC. This gives the protein CASSPTETYYEQYF.

V is TRBV28 and J is TRBJ1-1; the D gene is possibly TRBD1 (5 bases). Germline V gene data show CDR1 as MDHEN and CDR2 as SYDVKM. The CDR3 has 13 residues. V gave up 2 bases and J gave up 4 bases, with 8 bases separating them. The chain's CDR3 is CASSLGGGTEAFF. The DNA for the CDR3 is TGTGCCAGCAGTTTAGGGGGAGGCACTGAAGCTTTCTTT.

The chain has TRBV5-8 and TRBJ2-5; 15 bases align to TRBD2. The germline V gene has CDR1 SGHTS and CDR2 YDEGEE. CDR3 length: 16 residues. The ends lost 3 bases at V and 5 bases at J; junction bases unmatched: 5. The CDR3 spells CASSSGLAGGLETQYF. Here the CDR3 DNA reads TGTGCCAGCAGCTCCGGACTAGCGGGGGGGTTGGAGACCCAGTACTTC. Filled out from reference TRBV5-8 and TRBJ2-5, the complete variable domain reads EAGVTQSPTHLIKTRGQQATLRCSPISGHTSVYWYQQALGLGLQFLLWYDEGEERNRGNFPPRFSGRQFPNYSSELNVNALELEDSALYLCASSSGLAGGLETQYFGPGTRLLVL.

The rearrangement links TRBV19 to TRBJ1-2; tentative D call: TRBD1 (6 bases). CDR3 size: 15 residues. Germline lookup yields CDR1 LNHDA and CDR2 SQIVND (reference sequence). V lost 5 bases to trimming and J lost 3 bases, with 16 bases between them. The CDR3: CASSPSGGYYYGYTF. For the CDR3, the DNA is TGTGCCAGTAGTCCCTCTGGGGGCTACTACTATGGCTACACCTTC.

The chain recombines TRBV7-9 with TRBJ2-1; 8 nucleotides align to TRBD2. Trimming at V came to 3 bases and at J to 4 bases, leaving 11 bases not matched to a gene. Germline V gene lookup returns CDR1 SEHNR and CDR2 FQNEAQ (reference sequence). CDR3 length equals 17 residues. CDR3 sequence: CASSFPVGVAGYNEQFF. CDR3 nucleotides: TGTGCCAGCAGCTTTCCCGTTGGGGTAGCGGGGTACAATGAGCAGTTCTTC.

This chain uses TRBV7-9 with TRBJ2-2, with TRBD1 matching 7 bases. CDR1 and CDR2 (germline): SEHNR, FQNEAQ (reference sequence). The CDR3 contains 16 residues. Trimming took 6 bases from V and 5 from J; bases not matched to a gene: 12. CDR3 amino acids: CASRRTGGGQTGELFF. CDR3 bases: TGTGCCAGCAGGCGGACAGGTGGTGGGCAAACCGGGGAGCTGTTTTTT. The whole variable domain, filled in from reference TRBV7-9 and TRBJ2-2, reads DTGVSQNPRHKITKRGQNVTFRCDPISEHNRLYWYRQTLGQGPEFLTYFQNEAQLEKSRLLSDRFSAERPKGSFSTLEIQRTEQGDSAMYLCASRRTGGGQTGELFFGEGSRLTVL.

The DNA of the CDR3 is TGTGCCAGCAGTTTTGACACCTACCTCTACGAGCAGTACTTC. Protein product: CASSFDTYLYEQYF. This rearrangement joins TRBV6-6 to TRBJ2-5, with D uncertain. Gene TRBJ2-7 matches the end of the DNA better, so the J call may be wrong. CDR3 size: 14 residues. Germline V lookup: CDR1 MNHNY, CDR2 SVGAGI (reference sequence).